This section outlines one T cell receptor beta chain sequence together with its context. Its cognate antigen is unknown. The sample is drawn from a study of T cell responses to AZD1222 COVID-19 vaccine. Study-wide results and limits: CD4 TCRs associated with vaccination spanned spike, dominating at 160-218 and 743-854. The peak T cell response came first, and repertoires were sampled only after it. Females made up more of the donors, who were largely white British, and clonal diversity may have come out too low.

Generated by immunoSEQ multiplex PCR, the TCRdb table keeps only in-frame clones and is missing some. Here the sample spans 150,000 to 200,000 clones, about 87% being singletons. This receptor was identified in an adult in good health. Sample: peripheral blood, taken on day 0 of AZD1222 vaccination.

The CDR3 loop is CASMIATGKNYGYTF. CDR3 sequence (DNA): TGTGCCAGCATGATCGCCACAGGGAAAAACTATGGCTACACCTTC. The J gene is TRBJ1-2, the V gene TRBV6-5, with TRBD1 as a possible D gene (6 bases). CDR1 and CDR2 from the germline V gene are MNHEY and SVGAGI. V was pared by 7 bases and J by 2 bases, with 17 bases between. CDR3 length: 15 residues.